These 9 T cell receptor beta chains originate from one sample sequenced in a study of blood T cell repertoires in COVID-19. Sequenced by immunoSEQ multiplex PCR; TCRdb stores in-frame clones only, minus some. In the table there are more than 200,000 clones, 80% to 85% of which are singletons. The sequenced sample was peripheral blood. The receptors stem from a man aged 35 to 55 with acute or convalescent COVID-19.

The chain joins TRBV3-1 (or the pseudogene TRBV3-2) to TRBJ2-5, with 9 bases fitting TRBD2. V shed 3 bases, J shed 4 bases, and the junction held 15 bases outside the gene matches. Germline V gene lookup returns CDR1 LGHDT and CDR2 YNNKEL (reference sequence). The CDR3 contains 18 residues. CDR3 sequence: CASSHQGGLADLVETQYF. The CDR3 bases are TGTGCCAGCAGCCATCAGGGGGGACTAGCCGACCTAGTAGAGACCCAGTACTTC.

The CDR3 is CASSEQSTGNSPLHF. The CDR3 bases are TGTGCCAGCAGTGAACAGTCGACGGGAAATTCACCCCTCCACTTT. The gene calls are TRBV2 and TRBJ1-6; D gene ambiguous. Germline V gene lookup returns CDR1 SNHLY and CDR2 FYNNEI. V was clipped by 2 bases and J by 7 bases, with 12 bases between them. There are 15 residues in the CDR3.

This clone was found a few times. The V call is TRBV18, the J call TRBJ2-3; D ambiguous. The CDR3 consists of 15 residues. Between the trimmed V and J ends, which lost 3 bases and 6 bases, there was a span of 16 bases. The germline CDR1 and CDR2 sequences are KGHSH and LQKENI. The CDR3 nucleotides read TGTGCCAGCTCACCTATACAACAATTCGGGGATACGCAGTATTTT. This translates into CASSPIQQFGDTQYF.

V usage is TRBV14 and J usage is TRBJ1-1, with D maybe TRBD1 (5 bases). This CDR3 contains 15 residues. Trimming took off 0 bases at V and 6 bases at J, with 14 bases between the two ends. Germline loops: CDR1 SGHDN, CDR2 FVKESK. CDR3 sequence reads: CASSQDRWGGSEAFF. CDR3 sequence (DNA): TGTGCCAGCAGCCAAGATAGGTGGGGGGGATCTGAAGCTTTCTTT.

This clone has a single count. The chain has TRBV6-5 and TRBJ2-1, with D possibly matching TRBD2 (6 bases). Germline V gene lookup returns CDR1 MNHEY and CDR2 SVGAGI. This CDR3 is 15 amino acids long. Between the trimmed V and J ends, which lost 6 bases and 4 bases, there was a span of 16 bases. CDR3 sequence: CASRRRDSQYNEQFF. CDR3 in DNA: TGTGCCAGCAGACGCCGGGACTCCCAGTACAATGAGCAGTTCTTC.

Regarding this clone: The same CDR3 can be traced to other DNA sequences in this sample. The rearrangement uses TRBV18 and TRBJ1-1; D perhaps matches TRBD1 (5 bases). CDR3 length: 14 amino acids. V lost 2 bases, J lost 1 base, and 8 bases lay in between. The V gene's germline CDR1 is KGHSH and CDR2 LQKENI. Written as DNA, the CDR3 is TGTGCCAGCTCACCAGGGGGGGGGAACACTGAAGCTTTCTTT. It translates to CASSPGGGNTEAFF.

The J gene is TRBJ1-5, the V gene TRBV7-6, with D perhaps matching TRBD1 (6 bases). Trimming left V 4 bases short and J 8 bases short, with 18 bases between. Germline lookup yields CDR1 SGHVS and CDR2 FNYEAQ. The CDR3 length is 15 residues. DNA of the CDR3: TGTGCCAGCAGCTCCTTAGCGGGGGAGGGGGAGCCCCAGCATTTT. It codes for CASSSLAGEGEPQHF.

This clone was seen only once. The V and J genes are TRBV19 and TRBJ2-1; weak D call: TRBD2 (7 bases). Per the germline V gene, CDR1 is LNHDA and CDR2 is SQIVND (reference sequence). V was cut by 10 bases and J by 0 bases, with 16 bases left in between. The CDR3 totals 15 residues. The CDR3 region has the DNA TGTGCCATAGGGGGGGGCCCGAGCTCCTACAATGAGCAGTTCTTC. This encodes CAIGGGPSSYNEQFF. Looking up the rest from reference TRBV19 and TRBJ2-1 gives the full variable domain: DGGITQSPKYLFRKEGQNVTLSCEQNLNHDAMYWYRQDPGQGLRLIYYSQIVNDFQKGDIAEGYSVSREKKESFPLTVTSAQKNPTAFYLCAIGGGPSSYNEQFFGPGTRLTVL.

The rearrangement links TRBV29-1 to TRBJ2-7; maybe TRBD1 (6 bases). The CDR3 extends over 13 amino acids. Per the germline V gene, CDR1 is SQVTM and CDR2 is ANQGSEA. V shed 2 bases and J shed 6 bases, with 14 bases lying between them. CDR3 sequence: CSVESQGLGEQYF. In DNA, the CDR3 is TGCAGCGTTGAAAGCCAGGGGTTAGGCGAGCAGTACTTC.